Sequencing of this T cell receptor (beta chain) was carried out in a study of cytomegalovirus exposure and HLA in healthy donors. Notes on the study in general: Later analysis revealed greater clonal expansion in HLA-associated TCR beta chains than in equally common others. TRBV6-2, TRBV6-3 and other indistinguishable V segments were excluded. TCR beta chain V- and J-gene trimming was linked, in a later analysis, to a missense variant in DCLRE1C.

The CDR3 covers 15 residues. V lost 2 bases and J lost 3; bases outside the gene matches: 6. Comments on this clone: As yet, its antigen is unknown.

PCR was performed using 60 Vbeta and 13 Jbeta primers. Some clones are missing from TCRdb's copy, which holds only in-frame ones; the method was immunoSEQ multiplex PCR. The sample includes some 130,000 clones, more than 70% of them seen just once. The origin of this receptor is a male donor in good health and CMV-seronegative. The chain combines TRBV23-1 with TRBJ2-7; 8 positions agree with TRBD1. Being an ORF, TRBV23-1 has a function that is uncertain. The material sequenced was PBMCs. The CDR3 DNA reads TGCGCCAGCAGTCAACTAGTTGGACAGGGCTACGAGCAGTACTTC. It specifies CASSQLVGQGYEQYF.